This T cell receptor (beta chain) was identified in a study of radiation and T cells in renal cell carcinoma. Study-level points and caveats: In blood, top tumor clones expanded by 2 weeks, shrinking by 4.

This CDR3 has 13 amino acids. V dropped 4 bases and J dropped 1 base, with 8 bases sitting between them. Germline assignment: CDR1 WNHNN and CDR2 SYGVQD (reference sequence). Time point specified: blood 2 weeks post-SBRT. Treatment defined: 15 Gy SBRT to primary tumor, nephrectomy 4 weeks later. After SBRT, blood was collected at 2 and 4 weeks, plus baseline. Method: immunoSEQ multiplex PCR; TCRdb's copy keeps in-frame clones and lacks some. The profile shows roughly 130,000 clones, about 81% of them singletons. In regard to this clone: What it binds is unknown.

V and J are TRBV10-1 and TRBJ2-7, with unresolved D. The clonotype comes from a woman in her sixties with renal cell carcinoma. Material: blood, obtained from a patient whose treatment included radiotherapy and nephrectomy. CDR3 in amino acids: CASSAAGSYEQYF. CDR3 DNA sequence: TGCGCCAGCAGTGCCGCCGGTTCCTACGAGCAGTACTTC.